This T cell receptor (beta chain) was recorded in a study of T-cell memory formation after mild COVID-19. From the 5' RACE reads, TCRdb called clonotypes with MiXCR, one entry per CDR3 protein. This table holds hundreds of thousands of distinct CDR3 sequences, roughly 15% found once. In germline, CDR1 is SGHVS, CDR2 FQNEAQ. The CDR3 loop spans 16 amino acids. V was shortened by 6 bases and J by 3 bases, with 17 bases between the two germline ends. This clonotype was detected only a few times. The chain couples TRBV7-8 to TRBJ2-2, with D tentatively TRBD1 or TRBD2 (5 bases each). The receptor was derived from a man between 18 and 35 years old who had mild COVID-19 (a few samples of this study predate the infection). Cell type and time point are not known. Sample: PBMCs or a T cell subset sorted from them (not recorded which). In nucleotides, the CDR3 is TGTGCCAGCAGAGCCGGGACCTTCGGGGACACCGGGGAGCTGTTTTTT. This encodes CASRAGTFGDTGELFF.